The 3 T cell receptor beta chains reported below all come from one sample, sequenced in a study of T cells in Graves' hyperthyroidism and ophthalmopathy. TCR beta CDR3 sequences were amplified from RNA transcripts. Primed by the HTBI set, a first-round RT-PCR was run on the TCR CDR3. Each CDR3 protein gets one entry after TCRdb re-called the multiplex PCR reads with MiXCR. The data contain 96,000 or so distinct CDR3 sequences, roughly half of them singletons. The source material was blood. The origin of the receptors is a woman aged 40 to 49 with Graves' hyperthyroidism.

This clonotype appeared a few times. The chain uses TRBV24-1 and TRBJ2-3; 14 positions agree with TRBD2. Germline V gene lookup returns CDR1 KGHDR and CDR2 SFDVKD. The CDR3 is 18 residues long. The J segment lost 4 bases and the V segment lost 7 bases, leaving 12 bases of the junction unmatched. CDR3 DNA sequence: TGTGCCACCAGCCGGGGACTAGCGGGAGTAAGTAGTGCAGATACGCAGTATTTT. Its translation is CATSRGLAGVSSADTQYF.

This clonotype was detected only a few times. The rearrangement joins TRBV2 to TRBJ1-5; D uncertain. Germline CDR1 is SNHLY and CDR2 is FYNNEI. The CDR3 covers 13 residues. The V end was cut by 7 bases, the J end by 0 bases, with 7 bases between. The CDR3 region is CASNGDSNQPQHF. CDR3 nucleotide sequence: TGTGCCAGCAACGGAGATAGCAATCAGCCCCAGCATTTT.

This chain uses TRBV7-8 with TRBJ2-7; 9 bases are shared with TRBD2. CDR1 and CDR2 (germline): SGHVS, FQNEAQ. V shed 5 bases, J shed 5 bases, and the junction held 7 bases outside the gene matches. The CDR3 is 14 amino acids. CDR3 sequence reads: CASSQGLANDEQYF. CDR3 coding DNA: TGTGCCAGCAGCCAGGGACTAGCTAACGACGAGCAGTACTTC.